The next 2 T cell receptor beta chains were all read from a single sample in a study of cytomegalovirus exposure and HLA in healthy donors. Both 60 Vbeta primers and 13 Jbeta primers went into the PCR. Assay: immunoSEQ multiplex PCR; the TCRdb copy retains only in-frame clones and omits some. The data show around 140,000 clones, with about 87% seen just once and about 5% held by the top ten. Sequenced material: PBMCs. The origin of the receptors is a woman aged 25 to 45 in good health and CMV-seronegative.

V gene TRBV9 combines with J gene TRBJ1-1; D is uncertain. The CDR3 runs 13 residues. Trimming stripped 0 bases from V and 8 bases from J, with 11 bases between. In germline, CDR1 is SGDLS, CDR2 YYNGEE. CDR3 amino acids: CASSVVTDPEAFF. CDR3 DNA: TGTGCCAGCAGCGTAGTAACAGACCCAGAAGCTTTCTTT. The whole variable domain, remainder taken from reference TRBV9 and TRBJ1-1, is DSGVTQTPKHLITATGQRVTLRCSPRSGDLSVYWYQQSLDQGLQFLIQYYNGEERAKGNILERFSAQQFPDLHSELNLSSLELGDSALYFCASSVVTDPEAFFGQGTRLTVV.

For the CDR3, the DNA is TGCGCCAGCAGCCAGTTATACAGGGGGACTAATCAGCCCCAGCATTTT. Its protein is CASSQLYRGTNQPQHF. This sequence joins TRBV4-1 and TRBJ1-5; 8 bases map to TRBD1. The CDR3 is 16 residues long. Germline CDR1 reads MGHRA; CDR2 reads YSYEKL. V was clipped by 3 bases and J by 4 bases; unmatched bases: 8.